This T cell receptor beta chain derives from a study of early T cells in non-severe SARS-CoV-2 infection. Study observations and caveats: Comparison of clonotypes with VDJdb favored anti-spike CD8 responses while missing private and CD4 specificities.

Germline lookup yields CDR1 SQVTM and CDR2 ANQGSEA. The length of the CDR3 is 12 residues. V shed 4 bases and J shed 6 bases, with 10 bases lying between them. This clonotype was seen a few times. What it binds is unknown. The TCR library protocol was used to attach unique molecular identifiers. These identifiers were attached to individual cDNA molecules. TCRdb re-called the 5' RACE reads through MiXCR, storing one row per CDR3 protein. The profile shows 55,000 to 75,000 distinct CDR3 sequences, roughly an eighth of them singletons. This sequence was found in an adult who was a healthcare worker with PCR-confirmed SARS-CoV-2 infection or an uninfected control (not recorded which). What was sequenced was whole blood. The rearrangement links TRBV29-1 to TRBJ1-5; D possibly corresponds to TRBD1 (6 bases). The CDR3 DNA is TGCAGCGTTGGGGGGGCGGGTCAGCCCCAGCATTTT. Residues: CSVGGAGQPQHF.